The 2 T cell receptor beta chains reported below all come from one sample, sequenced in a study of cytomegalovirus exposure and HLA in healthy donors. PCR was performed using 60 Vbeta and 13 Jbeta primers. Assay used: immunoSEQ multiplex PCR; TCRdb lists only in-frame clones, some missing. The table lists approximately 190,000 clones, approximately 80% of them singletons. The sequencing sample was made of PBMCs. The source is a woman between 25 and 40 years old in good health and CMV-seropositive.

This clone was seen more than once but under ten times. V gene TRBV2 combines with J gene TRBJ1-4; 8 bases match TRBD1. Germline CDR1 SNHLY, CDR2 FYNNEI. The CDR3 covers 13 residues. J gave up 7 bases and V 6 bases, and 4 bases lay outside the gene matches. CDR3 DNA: TGTGCCAGCAGGGACAGGGTGGGTGAAAAACTGTTTTTT. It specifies CASRDRVGEKLFF.

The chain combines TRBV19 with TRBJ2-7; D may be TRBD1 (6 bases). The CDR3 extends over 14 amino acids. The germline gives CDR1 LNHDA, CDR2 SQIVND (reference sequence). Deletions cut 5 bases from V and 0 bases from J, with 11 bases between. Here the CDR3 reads CASSPDRFSYEQYF. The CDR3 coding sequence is TGTGCCAGTAGTCCCGACAGGTTCTCCTACGAGCAGTACTTC.